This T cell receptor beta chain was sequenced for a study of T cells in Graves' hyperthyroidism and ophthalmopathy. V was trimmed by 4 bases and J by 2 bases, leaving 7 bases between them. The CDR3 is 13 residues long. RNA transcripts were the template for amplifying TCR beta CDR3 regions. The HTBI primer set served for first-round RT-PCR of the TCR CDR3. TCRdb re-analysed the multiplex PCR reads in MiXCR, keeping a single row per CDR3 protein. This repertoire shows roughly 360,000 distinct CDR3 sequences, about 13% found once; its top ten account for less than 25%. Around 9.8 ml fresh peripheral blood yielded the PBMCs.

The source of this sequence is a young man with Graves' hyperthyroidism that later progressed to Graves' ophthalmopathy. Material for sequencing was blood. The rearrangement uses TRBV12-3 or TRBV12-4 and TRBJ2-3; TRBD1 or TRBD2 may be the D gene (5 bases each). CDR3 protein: CASSWGPTDTQYF. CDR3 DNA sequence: TGTGCCAGCAGTTGGGGACCCACAGATACGCAGTATTTT.